Listed below are T cell receptor beta chains from one sample, sequenced in a study of T cells after posttransplantation cyclophosphamide. Libraries were prepared by immunoSEQ multiplex PCR; TCRdb keeps only in-frame clonotypes and omits some of them. This sample comprises under 45,000 clones, none seen once only. Sequencing was performed on PBMCs. The receptors stem from a man in his thirties or forties in good health and a related stem cell transplant donor. Each CDR3 is given with its conserved first and last residue.

J gene: TRBJ2-4
V gene: TRBV7-2
CDR3 protein: CASSLELAGGFVKNIQYF

J gene: TRBJ1-5
V gene: TRBV24-1
CDR3 protein: CATSPTPGGYSNQPQHF

J gene: TRBJ2-1
V gene: TRBV4-2
CDR3 protein: CASSQESTSGSRSYNEQFF

J gene: TRBJ1-4
V gene: TRBV2
CDR3 protein: CASSEDRTTNEKLFF

J gene: TRBJ1-3
V gene: TRBV4-1
CDR3 protein: CASSHIGRDRPGNTIYF

J gene: TRBJ1-1
V gene: TRBV6-5
CDR3 protein: CASSYLPGQGDTEAFF

J gene: TRBJ1-2
V gene: TRBV7-2
CDR3 protein: CASSLNRANYGYTF

J gene: TRBJ1-1
V gene: TRBV6-6
CDR3 protein: CASSYYGTGRGGEAFF

J gene: TRBJ1-6
V gene: TRBV6-2/TRBV6-3
CDR3 protein: CASSYDIFLPSSYNSPLHF

J gene: TRBJ2-7
V gene: TRBV12-3/TRBV12-4
CDR3 protein: CASSGTGYEQYF

J gene: TRBJ2-1
V gene: TRBV10-3
CDR3 protein: CAISVQESSYNEQFF

J gene: TRBJ1-5
V gene: TRBV4-2
CDR3 protein: CASSQDLSQPQHF

J gene: TRBJ2-7
V gene: TRBV6-1
CDR3 protein: CASSETQGAATYEQYF

J gene: TRBJ2-3
V gene: TRBV7-9
CDR3 protein: CASSLRRGDTSTDTQYF

J gene: TRBJ2-3
V gene: TRBV7-2
CDR3 protein: CASSGRLAGGPDTQYF

J gene: TRBJ2-3
V gene: TRBV5-4
CDR3 protein: CASSLIGGFDTQYF

J gene: TRBJ2-7
V gene: TRBV6-5
CDR3 protein: CASRGQGSYEQYF